The 13 T cell receptor beta chains listed next were all sequenced from one sample in a study of control samples from healthy donors and cancer patients. Sequenced by immunoSEQ multiplex PCR; TCRdb stores in-frame clones only, minus some. In the table there are about 55,000 clones, approximately 88% of which are singletons. The sequenced sample consisted of blood. The source is a man aged 50-59 years in good health.

This chain uses TRBV9 with TRBJ2-2; 7 bases fit TRBD2. Germline V gene data show CDR1 as SGDLS and CDR2 as YYNGEE. V shed 4 bases and J 4 bases; nucleotides not matched to a gene: 13. The CDR3 consists of 17 residues. The DNA for the CDR3 is TGTGCCAGCAGCTCCCAGAGCGGCGGGAGAGTCACCGGGGAGCTGTTTTTT. This gives the protein CASSSQSGGRVTGELFF.

In this sample, this clone turned up a few times. This sequence joins TRBV18 and TRBJ2-7, with 8 bases that match TRBD2. V dropped 0 bases and J dropped 0; count of bases not matched to a gene: 1. This CDR3 comprises 15 residues. CDR1 is KGHSH, CDR2 LQKENI, per germline. CDR3 in amino acids: CASSPPGLVSYEQYF. The CDR3 nucleotides read TGTGCCAGCTCACCACCGGGACTAGTCTCCTACGAGCAGTACTTC.

The rearrangement links TRBV12-3 or TRBV12-4 to TRBJ1-1, with D unresolved. The CDR3 contains 13 residues. Trimming removed 7 bases at V and 0 bases at J, with 9 bases between. As DNA, the CDR3 is TGTGCCAGCACCTGGACGGTGAACACTGAAGCTTTCTTT. Its protein product is CASTWTVNTEAFF.

The gene calls are TRBV6-2 or TRBV6-3 and TRBJ2-3; TRBD2 matches at 8 bases. V shed 4 bases, J shed 2 bases, and the junction held 14 bases outside the gene matches. Germline lookup yields CDR1 MNHEY and CDR2 SVGEGT. This CDR3 is 18 amino acids long. The chain's CDR3 is CASSFPQLAGGPTDTQYF. The CDR3 DNA sequence: TGTGCCAGCAGTTTCCCCCAGCTCGCGGGAGGACCCACAGATACGCAGTATTTT.

V and J are TRBV3-1 (or the pseudogene TRBV3-2) and TRBJ2-1; D remains unclear. This CDR3 is built from 13 residues. Germline lookup yields CDR1 LGHDT and CDR2 YNNKEL (reference sequence). V shed 2 bases and J shed 8 bases, with 10 bases lying between them. The CDR3 here is CASSQLVGDEQFF. CDR3 nucleotide sequence: TGTGCCAGCAGCCAATTGGTCGGCGATGAGCAGTTCTTC.

This clone was recorded only once. The V and J genes are TRBV5-1 and TRBJ2-3, with 9 bases fitting TRBD2. The CDR3 contains 14 residues. The V segment lost 6 bases and the J segment 5 bases; nucleotides outside the gene matches: 7. Germline V gene data show CDR1 as SGHRS and CDR2 as YFSETQ. Here the CDR3 DNA reads TGCGCCAGCAAAACTAGCGGGCTGGTAGATACGCAGTATTTT. Its protein product is CASKTSGLVDTQYF.

This rearrangement joins TRBV7-3 to TRBJ2-5; 11 bases are a match to TRBD1. CDR3 length: 13 amino acids. V lost 8 bases to trimming and J lost 5 bases; unmatched junction nucleotides: 4. In germline, CDR1 is SGHTA, CDR2 FQGTGA. The CDR3 loop is CASGQGASETQYF. Written as DNA, the CDR3 is TGTGCCAGCGGACAGGGGGCTTCGGAGACCCAGTACTTC.

The chain carries TRBV11-3 and TRBJ2-2; a weak D match, TRBD2 (6 bases). The germline gives CDR1 SGHNT, CDR2 YENEEA. The CDR3 is 15 residues long. With 0 bases removed from V and 5 bases from J, the gap between germline ends came to 10 bases. The CDR3 region is CASSLDGRGTGELFF. The CDR3 DNA is TGTGCCAGCAGCTTAGACGGGAGAGGGACCGGGGAGCTGTTTTTT.

The rearrangement links TRBV20-1 to TRBJ1-2; no reliable D call. Trimming took off 7 bases at V and 4 bases at J, with 10 bases between the two ends. CDR1 is DFQATT and CDR2 is SNEGSKA in the germline V gene (reference sequence). This CDR3 contains 11 residues. The CDR3 sequence: CSVIGSYGYTF. CDR3 sequence (DNA): TGCAGTGTTATCGGGAGCTATGGCTACACCTTC.

The chain links TRBV24-1 to TRBJ1-4; 10 bases are shared with TRBD1. This CDR3 has 12 amino acids. The V gene end was trimmed by 9 bases and the J gene end by 11 bases; junction bases not matched to a gene: 5. Per germline, CDR1 KGHDR and CDR2 SFDVKD. The CDR3 nucleotides are TGTGCCACCGGGACAGGGGATTACAAACTGTTTTTT. Translating gives CATGTGDYKLFF.

The chain joins TRBV6-1 to TRBJ1-2; D is ambiguous. Germline V gene data show CDR1 as MNHNS and CDR2 as SASEGT. The V end lost 2 bases, the J end lost 3 bases, and 19 bases lay between the germline ends. The CDR3 is made up of 17 amino acids. The CDR3 here is CASSEKRIGYSYYGYTF. CDR3 nucleotide sequence: TGTGCCAGCAGTGAAAAACGTATTGGGTACAGCTACTATGGCTACACCTTC.

This clone was seen only a few times. The chain carries TRBV5-5 and TRBJ1-5; 7 nucleotides agree with TRBD1. Per the germline V gene, CDR1 is SGHKS and CDR2 is YYEKEE (reference sequence). Trimming at V came to 5 bases and at J to 2 bases, leaving 10 bases not matched to a gene. The CDR3 totals 16 residues. CDR3 protein: CASSYQGEKGNQPQHF. CDR3 coding DNA: TGTGCCAGCAGTTATCAGGGGGAGAAGGGCAATCAGCCCCAGCATTTT. Drawing the rest from reference TRBV5-5 and TRBJ1-5, the complete variable domain is DAGVTQSPTHLIKTRGQQVTLRCSPISGHKSVSWYQQVLGQGPQFIFQYYEKEERGRGNFPDRFSARQFPNYSSELNVNALLLGDSALYLCASSYQGEKGNQPQHFGDGTRLSIL.

The genes are TRBV5-1 and TRBJ2-1; weak D call: TRBD1 (6 bases). Germline V CDR1 and CDR2: SGHRS, YFSETQ. This CDR3 spans 13 amino acids. The V end was cut by 4 bases, the J end by 4 bases, with 9 bases between. Written as DNA, the CDR3 is TGCGCCAGCAGCGAGGGGGAGTACAATGAGCAGTTCTTC. Protein: CASSEGEYNEQFF.